The rows below give T cell receptor beta chains drawn from one sample of a study of blood T cell repertoires in COVID-19. Libraries were prepared by immunoSEQ multiplex PCR; TCRdb keeps only in-frame clonotypes and omits some of them. The sample has around 70,000 clones, about 80% seen once. The sample comprised peripheral blood. All receptors come from a human donor in a cohort sampled during active COVID-19. Each CDR3 is given without its conserved first and last residue.

V | CDR3
TRBV28 | ASTLADGYEQY
TRBV29-1 | SASRDRVLEQF
TRBV4-3 | ASSPTWDRDYEQY
TRBV9 | ASSAVTGTSSHEQF
TRBV7-3 | ASSLNRAGTGELF
TRBV25-1 | ASSDLIGSTGELF
TRBV4-3 | ASSQQFRAEEKLF
TRBV7-9 | ASSLDGQGASLYEQY
TRBV14 | ASSLPPGLAGYTDTQY
TRBV15 | ATSKGAARGYT
TRBV28 | ASSTPPGYEQY
TRBV7-9 | ASSLSPGGELF
TRBV11-2 | ASARPGTGSPSREKLF
TRBV7-9 | ASSLEARAWQF
TRBV28 | ASSLRARGWQY
TRBV7-9 | ASSLVGASNYGYT
TRBV5-6 | ASSLPGQGIPGELF
TRBV10-3 | AIGGRQGTEAF